Below, 9 T cell receptor beta chains from the same sample are listed, as sequenced in a study of technical replicates of blood from a few donors. Sequencing was performed with immunoSEQ multiplex PCR; in TCRdb, only in-frame clones are kept and a portion is missing. The table lists more than 90,000 clones, 90% to 97% of them singletons. The material sequenced was T cells isolated from PBMCs. Receptor source: a human donor in good health.

V usage is TRBV10-3 and J usage is TRBJ2-3; weak D call: TRBD2 (5 bases). Trimming took 1 base from V and 4 from J, leaving 9 bases between them. Germline CDR1 and CDR2: ENHRY and SYGVKD. The CDR3 extends over 14 amino acids. The CDR3 region has the DNA TGTGCCATCAGTGAGTGGTCGGGGTCAGATACGCAGTATTTT. Its translation is CAISEWSGSDTQYF.

The chain uses TRBV2 and TRBJ2-3, with 7 bases identical to TRBD2. V lost 11 bases, J lost 1 base, and 18 bases stayed unmatched. Germline-derived CDR1 and CDR2 are SNHLY and FYNNEI. The CDR3 has 17 residues. CDR3: CALITPIREEGTDTQYF. In nucleotides, the CDR3 is TGTGCCCTTATAACTCCTATACGGGAGGAAGGCACAGATACGCAGTATTTT.

The V gene is TRBV7-9, the J gene TRBJ2-1; D possibly corresponds to TRBD1 (5 bases). Trimming pared 5 bases from V and 8 bases from J, leaving 10 bases between. The CDR3 sequence is 12 residues long. Germline V lookup: CDR1 SEHNR, CDR2 FQNEAQ (reference sequence). Written as DNA, the CDR3 is TGTGCCAGCAGCCCGACAGTTCATGAGCAGTTCTTC. Amino acids: CASSPTVHEQFF.

This clone was detected once. The J gene is TRBJ2-3, the V gene TRBV7-8, with 13 nucleotides matching TRBD2. This CDR3 contains 15 residues. In germline, CDR1 is SGHVS, CDR2 FQNEAQ. V lost 4 bases to trimming and J lost 3 bases; unmatched junction nucleotides: 1. The chain's CDR3 is CASSSGLAGTDTQYF. The DNA of the CDR3 is TGTGCCAGCAGCTCGGGACTAGCGGGAACAGATACGCAGTATTTT.

The genes are TRBV11-3 and TRBJ2-7; D might be TRBD2 (5 bases). The CDR3 consists of 12 residues. CDR1 and CDR2 (germline): SGHNT, YENEEA. Between the trimmed V and J ends, which lost 0 bases and 9 bases, there was a span of 9 bases. The CDR3 DNA follows: TGTGCCAGCAGCTTAGATGTCGAGGGGCAGTACTTC. Translated: CASSLDVEGQYF.

V usage is TRBV9 and J usage is TRBJ2-5; 9 bases match TRBD2. This CDR3 spans 15 amino acids. Germline V gene data show CDR1 as SGDLS and CDR2 as YYNGEE. V lost 0 bases to trimming and J lost 2 bases; unmatched junction nucleotides: 2. The DNA for the CDR3 is TGTGCCAGCAGCGTAGAGAGCGGGGGGCAAGAGACCCAGTACTTC. Protein: CASSVESGGQETQYF. The full variable domain, with the rest looked up from reference TRBV9 and TRBJ2-5, is DSGVTQTPKHLITATGQRVTLRCSPRSGDLSVYWYQQSLDQGLQFLIQYYNGEERAKGNILERFSAQQFPDLHSELNLSSLELGDSALYFCASSVESGGQETQYFGPGTRLLVL.

The CDR3 coding sequence is TGTGCCAGCAGTGAAGAGATTAGCATCACCGGGGAGCTGTTTTTT. Translating it yields CASSEEISITGELFF. The chain has TRBV2 and TRBJ2-2; D not certain. The CDR3 runs 15 residues. V lost 1 base to trimming and J lost 4 bases, with 10 bases between them. CDR1 and CDR2 (germline): SNHLY, FYNNEI.

This clone occurred once. The rearrangement uses TRBV4-2 and TRBJ2-7, with 11 bases lining up with TRBD2. The CDR3 contains 17 residues. CDR1 LGHNA and CDR2 YNFKEQ come from the germline V gene. J was trimmed by 3 bases and V by 3 bases; bases with no gene match: 10. The CDR3 coding sequence is TGTGCCAGCAGCCAGATTACATCGGGACTAGCGGTCTACGAGCAGTACTTC. It translates to CASSQITSGLAVYEQYF.

The chain uses TRBV11-2 and TRBJ2-7; 11 bases agree with TRBD1. Unmatched junction bases numbered 5, after V lost 5 bases and J lost 5 bases. The CDR3 totals 14 residues. Germline V gene data show CDR1 as SGHAT and CDR2 as FQNNGV. CDR3 nucleotide sequence: TGTGCCAGCAGCCAAACGGGACAGGGGGACGAGCAGTACTTC. This translates into CASSQTGQGDEQYF.